One and the same sample provided the 32 T cell receptor beta chains below, sequenced in a study of T cells in Graves' hyperthyroidism and ophthalmopathy (dated by TCRdb to about 2019). Library creation used multiplex PCR. Reads for this sample came from an Illumina HiSeq 2000. The TCR beta CDR3 regions were amplified from the RNA transcripts. For the first round of RT-PCR on the TCR CDR3, the HTBI primer set was used together with the Qiagen OneStep RT-PCR kit. TCRdb trimmed the raw reads at Q25, called clones with MiXCR and kept productive beta chains. Rows with one shared CDR3 protein collapse into an entry with the most common genes and DNA. A total of 600,000 to 650,000 distinct CDR3 sequences appear in this sample, 15% to 20% of them only once. The ten largest clones represent 3.8% of the sample. The sequencing sample was made of blood. The receptor set was obtained from a woman aged 25 to 39 with Graves' hyperthyroidism.

This clonotype was picked up one time. One end of the junction is discordant with germline, which a read error may explain. The chain recombines TRBV7-3 with TRBJ1-2; TRBD1 matches at 7 bases. Germline V CDR1 and CDR2: SGHTA, FQGTGA. The CDR3 runs to 13 residues. CDR3 region: CASSLNRGEGYTF. Written as DNA, the CDR3 is TGTGCCAGCAGTTTAAACAGGGGAGAGGGCTACACCTTC.

This clonotype was counted at least ten times. The rearrangement joins TRBV20-1 to TRBJ2-7, with 8 bases aligning to TRBD1. Germline CDR1 and CDR2: DFQATT and SNEGSKA (reference sequence). The CDR3 length is 14 residues. The junction had 1 base not matched to a gene; V was cut back by 0 bases and J by 0 bases. The CDR3 DNA reads TGCAGTGCTAGAGATACAGGGGGCTCCTACGAGCAGTACTTC. Protein sequence: CSARDTGGSYEQYF.

The table lists this clonotype with many counts. Here the CDR3 reads CASSLGRGGQPQHF. For the CDR3, the DNA is TGTGCCAGCAGCTTAGGGAGGGGAGGCCAGCCCCAGCATTTT. The rearrangement joins TRBV7-3 to TRBJ1-5, with D perhaps TRBD1 (5 bases). Looked up from germline, CDR1 is SGHTA and CDR2 is FQGTGA. This CDR3 has 14 amino acids. Trimming removed 2 bases at V and 7 bases at J, with 12 bases between.

This clonotype has at least ten counts. The chain uses TRBV10-3 and TRBJ2-1; D is unresolved. Germline V gives CDR1 ENHRY, CDR2 SYGVKD. The CDR3 length is 12 residues. V was cut by 9 bases and J by 7 bases, with 13 bases left in between. The CDR3 is CAISQEGNEQFF. Written as DNA, the CDR3 is TGTGCCATATCCCAAGAAGGGAATGAGCAGTTCTTC.

This rearrangement joins TRBV11-2 to TRBJ2-1; D might be TRBD1 (5 bases). CDR1 SGHAT and CDR2 FQNNGV come from the germline V gene. Trimming removed 4 bases from V and 8 bases from J, with 18 bases in between. This CDR3 has 15 residues. The DNA for the CDR3 is TGTGCCAGCAGCTCGACAGACGTAGGGTGGGATGAGCAGTTCTTC. Translation: CASSSTDVGWDEQFF. Supplemented by reference TRBV11-2 and TRBJ2-1, the full variable domain reads EAGVAQSPRYKIIEKRQSVAFWCNPISGHATLYWYQQILGQGPKLLIQFQNNGVVDDSQLPKDRFSAERLKGVDSTLKIQPAKLEDSAVYLCASSSTDVGWDEQFFGPGTRLTVL.

V is TRBV19 and J is TRBJ2-1, with a possible D match to TRBD1 (5 bases). Trimming took 7 bases from V and 4 from J, leaving 8 bases between them. The CDR3 has 12 amino acids. Per the germline V gene, CDR1 is LNHDA and CDR2 is SQIVND (reference sequence). The CDR3 DNA is TGTGCCAGTAATCAGGGTTACAATGAGCAGTTCTTC. Translated, it gives CASNQGYNEQFF. Drawing the rest from reference TRBV19 and TRBJ2-1, the complete variable domain is DGGITQSPKYLFRKEGQNVTLSCEQNLNHDAMYWYRQDPGQGLRLIYYSQIVNDFQKGDIAEGYSVSREKKESFPLTVTSAQKNPTAFYLCASNQGYNEQFFGPGTRLTVL.

The chain couples TRBV20-1 to TRBJ1-2; D call uncertain. There are 14 residues in the CDR3. V lost 0 bases, J lost 8 bases, and 16 bases lay in between. Germline CDR1 and CDR2: DFQATT and SNEGSKA (reference sequence). CDR3 region: CSARDLFRGYGYTF. In nucleotides, the CDR3 is TGCAGTGCTAGAGATCTATTCCGAGGGTACGGCTACACCTTC.

This clonotype has a count of ten or more. The chain is built from TRBV5-1 and TRBJ2-7, with D possibly being TRBD2 (6 bases). Germline V CDR1 and CDR2: SGHRS, YFSETQ. The CDR3 runs 14 residues. The V end lost 4 bases, the J end lost 1 base, and 12 bases lay between the germline ends. CDR3 bases: TGCGCCAGCAGCGAGGTAGCGGAATCCTACGAGCAGTACTTC. This encodes CASSEVAESYEQYF.

Ten or more counts support this clonotype. This chain links TRBV28 with TRBJ1-5; D is uncertain. The germline V gene encodes CDR1 MDHEN and CDR2 SYDVKM. V was shortened by 6 bases and J by 11 bases, with 23 bases between the two germline ends. There are 15 residues in the CDR3. In nucleotides, the CDR3 is TGTGCCAGCAGCCCTTCAACGGCCGGCGGGTCGGCCCAGCATTTT. Amino acid sequence: CASSPSTAGGSAQHF. Full variable domain (remainder filled in from reference TRBV28 and TRBJ1-5): DVKVTQSSRYLVKRTGEKVFLECVQDMDHENMFWYRQDPGLGLRLIYFSYDVKMKEKGDIPEGYSVSREKKERFSLILESASTNQTSMYLCASSPSTAGGSAQHFGDGTRLSIL.

This clonotype was seen at least ten times. CDR3 sequence: CASSQVLRNEQFF. In DNA, the CDR3 is TGTGCCAGCAGCCAAGTTCTTCGCAATGAGCAGTTCTTC. The genes are TRBV3-1 and TRBJ2-1; D gene ambiguous. Germline CDR1 LGHDT, CDR2 YNNKEL (reference sequence). The CDR3 sequence is 13 residues long. Trimming pared 1 base from V and 6 bases from J, leaving 7 bases between.

The chain combines TRBV27 with TRBJ2-7, with TRBD1 matching over 8 bases. CDR3 length: 15 amino acids. Per germline, CDR1 MNHEY and CDR2 SMNVEV (reference sequence). With 5 bases clipped from V and 5 bases from J, the junction kept 11 bases outside the gene matches. The CDR3: CASSTWAGGEHEQYF. As DNA, the CDR3 is TGTGCCAGCAGTACCTGGGCAGGGGGCGAGCACGAGCAGTACTTC.

This clonotype was detected a few times. The chain links TRBV20-1 to TRBJ2-7, with 13 bases fitting TRBD2. The ends lost 0 bases at V and 6 bases at J; junction bases unmatched: 5. Germline V CDR1 and CDR2: DFQATT, SNEGSKA (reference sequence). CDR3 length equals 15 residues. The CDR3 nucleotides are TGCAGTGCTAGAGAACCGGGACTAGCGGGATCCGAGCAGTACTTC. Translated, it gives CSAREPGLAGSEQYF.

This clonotype was detected only a few times. J is TRBJ1-2 and V is TRBV4-1; 8 bases align to TRBD1. J was trimmed by 4 bases and V by 1 base; bases with no gene match: 8. This CDR3 has 16 amino acids. Per germline, CDR1 MGHRA and CDR2 YSYEKL. The CDR3 protein is CASSQGLLDRAYGYTF. Here the CDR3 DNA reads TGCGCCAGCAGCCAAGGTCTGCTGGACAGGGCCTATGGCTACACCTTC.

CDR3 amino acids: CASSLTRDVRNTIYF. CDR3 nucleotides: TGTGCCAGCAGTTTAACCCGGGACGTTCGAAACACCATATATTTT. The V gene is TRBV2, the J gene TRBJ1-3, with a possible D match to TRBD1 (5 bases). The CDR3 totals 15 residues. V was pared by 5 bases and J by 5 bases, with 16 bases between. CDR1 is SNHLY, CDR2 FYNNEI, per germline.

In its sample, this clonotype was seen a few times. The V call is TRBV5-1, the J call TRBJ2-6, with D uncertain. The CDR3 has 16 amino acids. V was trimmed by 0 bases and J by 1 base, leaving 8 bases between them. CDR1 is SGHRS and CDR2 is YFSETQ in the germline V gene. CDR3 in amino acids: CASSLAEVSGANVLTF. The CDR3 DNA reads as TGCGCCAGCAGCTTGGCCGAGGTATCTGGGGCCAACGTCCTGACTTTC. Looking up the rest from reference TRBV5-1 and TRBJ2-6 gives the full variable domain: KAGVTQTPRYLIKTRGQQVTLSCSPISGHRSVSWYQQTPGQGLQFLFEYFSETQRNKGNFPGRFSGRQFSNSRSEMNVSTLELGDSALYLCASSLAEVSGANVLTFGAGSRLTVL.

Of note for this clonotype: This clone may be a read error of a much larger clone one base away. V and J are TRBV18 and TRBJ2-3, with 7 bases aligning to TRBD1. Germline-derived CDR1 and CDR2 are KGHSH and LQKENI. CDR3 length: 15 residues. With V trimmed by 2 bases and J by 2 bases, 4 bases remained unmatched. The CDR3 reads CASSPVQGNTDTQYF. Written as DNA, the CDR3 is TGTGCCAGCTCACCAGTACAGGGGAACACAGATACGCAGTATTTT.

This clonotype has more than one count but fewer than ten. V and J are TRBV4-2 and TRBJ2-2; TRBD1 or TRBD2 may be the D gene (5 bases each). Germline CDR1 reads LGHNA; CDR2 reads YNFKEQ. The CDR3 length is 16 residues. The V end was cut by 7 bases, the J end by 0 bases, with 15 bases between. CDR3 sequence reads: CASNSGPRANTGELFF. As DNA, the CDR3 is TGTGCCAGCAACTCGGGGCCGCGTGCGAACACCGGGGAGCTGTTTTTT.

This clonotype was detected a few times. V and J are TRBV27 and TRBJ1-5; TRBD1 matches at 9 bases. Germline loops: CDR1 MNHEY, CDR2 SMNVEV (reference sequence). Germline trimming cut 6 bases from V and 7 bases from J; bases unmatched to any gene: 7. There are 14 residues in the CDR3. CDR3 region: CASRLQGAGQPQHF. The CDR3 nucleotides are TGTGCCAGCAGATTACAGGGGGCGGGGCAGCCCCAGCATTTT.

V gene TRBV4-1 combines with J gene TRBJ1-6, with 8 bases lining up with TRBD1. V lost 1 base to trimming and J lost 2 bases; unmatched junction nucleotides: 4. This CDR3 has 17 residues. CDR1 and CDR2 from the germline V gene are MGHRA and YSYEKL. CDR3 amino acids: CASSQVAGGAYNSPLHF. The CDR3 DNA reads as TGCGCCAGCAGCCAAGTGGCAGGGGGCGCCTATAATTCACCCCTCCACTTT.

This clonotype has ten or more counts. The chain joins TRBV7-8 to TRBJ1-1; D is ambiguous. Trimming took off 2 bases at V and 3 bases at J, with 10 bases between the two ends. There are 14 residues in the CDR3. The germline V gene has CDR1 SGHVS and CDR2 FQNEAQ. The chain's CDR3 is CASSLTRWDTEAFF. CDR3 bases: TGTGCCAGCAGCTTAACCCGATGGGACACTGAAGCTTTCTTT.

Points on this clonotype: The junction shows a germline mismatch at one end, possibly a read error. The V gene is TRBV11-1, the J gene TRBJ2-6; D is tentatively TRBD1 or TRBD2 (5 bases each). The CDR3 consists of 18 residues. Germline CDR1 and CDR2: SGHAT and FQDESV (reference sequence). The DNA of the CDR3 is TGTGCCAGCAGCTCCGGGGCCGGGGCCCCCTCTGGGGCCATCGTCCTGACTTTC. Translated, it gives CASSSGAGAPSGAIVLTF.

The sample holds many counts of this clonotype. The genes are TRBV12-3 or TRBV12-4 and TRBJ2-1; possibly TRBD1 for D (6 bases). The CDR3 contains 15 residues. V was clipped by 7 bases and J by 0 bases, with 13 bases between them. The CDR3 spells CASNLRGPSYNEQFF. CDR3 in DNA: TGTGCCAGCAACCTCAGGGGACCCTCCTACAATGAGCAGTTCTTC.

In its sample, this clonotype was seen many times. This chain joins TRBV3-1 and TRBJ2-2; no clear D. CDR1 is LGHDT, CDR2 YNNKEL, per germline (reference sequence). V lost 1 base, J lost 9 bases, and 9 bases lay in between. The CDR3 spans 13 residues. The CDR3 reads CASSQALKRELFF. In nucleotides, the CDR3 is TGTGCCAGCAGCCAAGCACTCAAGAGGGAGCTGTTTTTT.

This clonotype was seen at least ten times. V and J are TRBV29-1 and TRBJ2-7, with 13 bases identical to TRBD2. Germline V CDR1 and CDR2: SQVTM, ANQGSEA. V was clipped by 4 bases and J by 7 bases; unmatched bases: 10. The CDR3 runs 15 residues. The CDR3 nucleotides read TGCAGCGTTGCCGGACTAGCGGGAGTGATGGGGGAGCAGTACTTC. Translating it yields CSVAGLAGVMGEQYF.

This clonotype was seen at least ten times. The rearrangement uses TRBV28 and TRBJ1-4; D ambiguous. Deletions cut 2 bases from V and 8 bases from J, with 6 bases between. CDR3 length equals 12 residues. Germline V gene data show CDR1 as MDHEN and CDR2 as SYDVKM. CDR3 sequence reads: CASSLPGEKLFF. CDR3 bases: TGTGCCAGCAGTTTACCGGGAGAAAAACTGTTTTTT. Supplemented by reference TRBV28 and TRBJ1-4, the full variable domain reads DVKVTQSSRYLVKRTGEKVFLECVQDMDHENMFWYRQDPGLGLRLIYFSYDVKMKEKGDIPEGYSVSREKKERFSLILESASTNQTSMYLCASSLPGEKLFFGSGTQLSVL.

This clonotype has just a few counts. J is TRBJ2-1 and V is TRBV9; D might be TRBD2 (6 bases). CDR1 and CDR2 (germline): SGDLS, YYNGEE. This CDR3 is built from 18 residues. Trimming left V 4 bases short and J 4 bases short, with 24 bases between. The DNA for the CDR3 is TGTGCCAGCAGCACGCCCCCCCGGGACTTAGGAATTTACAATGAGCAGTTCTTC. Residues: CASSTPPRDLGIYNEQFF.

V is TRBV5-1 and J is TRBJ2-5, with D tentatively TRBD1 or TRBD2 (5 bases each). V lost 3 bases, J lost 1 base, and 10 bases lay in between. Germline assignment: CDR1 SGHRS and CDR2 YFSETQ. The CDR3 loop spans 14 amino acids. The CDR3: CASSWGSTQETQYF. As DNA, the CDR3 is TGCGCCAGCAGCTGGGGGAGTACCCAAGAGACCCAGTACTTC.

Turning to this clonotype: This may stem from a read error, because a much larger clone lies one nucleotide away. The chain joins TRBV28 to TRBJ2-7; either TRBD1 or TRBD2 may supply D (5 bases each). Germline V gene sequence: CDR1 MDHEN, CDR2 SYDVKM. The length of the CDR3 is 15 residues. Trimming pared 8 bases from V and 2 bases from J, leaving 19 bases between. The CDR3 DNA sequence: TGTGCCAGCCTTTCGACCGGGACCCCGCCCTACGAGCAGTACGTC. Encoded protein: CASLSTGTPPYEQYV.

The sample holds many counts of this clonotype. The chain carries TRBV28 and TRBJ1-5; 8 nucleotides match TRBD1. V was clipped by 6 bases and J by 11 bases; unmatched bases: 9. Germline V gene lookup returns CDR1 MDHEN and CDR2 SYDVKM. This CDR3 comprises 13 residues. The CDR3 DNA reads TGTGCCAGCAGCCCCCCCGACAGGGGAGCCCAGCATTTT. It specifies CASSPPDRGAQHF.

In its sample, this clonotype was seen many times. V gene TRBV12-3 or TRBV12-4 combines with J gene TRBJ1-6; D unresolved. V gave up 2 bases and J gave up 8 bases, with 4 bases separating them. The CDR3 is made up of 12 amino acids. The CDR3 here is CASSLPYSPLHF. The CDR3 DNA reads as TGTGCCAGCAGTTTACCGTATTCACCCCTCCACTTT.

This clonotype was seen repeatedly, ten times or more. This chain joins TRBV7-3 and TRBJ2-1; 9 positions agree with TRBD1. Germline CDR1 is SGHTA and CDR2 is FQGTGA. J lost 5 bases, V lost 1 base, and 12 bases had no gene match. CDR3 size: 18 residues. The DNA for the CDR3 is TGTGCCAGCAGCTTAAGACGATCGGGAACAGGGGGCCACAATGAGCAGTTCTTC. It codes for CASSLRRSGTGGHNEQFF. The full variable domain, its missing parts supplied by reference TRBV7-3 and TRBJ2-1, is GAGVSQTPSNKVTEKGKYVELRCDPISGHTALYWYRQSLGQGPEFLIYFQGTGAADDSGLPNDRFFAVRPEGSVSTLKIQRTERGDSAVYLCASSLRRSGTGGHNEQFFGPGTRLTVL.

This clonotype appeared a few times. The rearrangement joins TRBV12-5 to TRBJ2-3; D unresolved. Trimming took off 1 base at V and 3 bases at J, with 8 bases between the two ends. The germline CDR1 and CDR2 sequences are LGHNT and FRNRAP. The CDR3 spans 14 residues. The CDR3 coding sequence is TGTGCTAGTGGTTTGGCGGCCGGGACAGATACGCAGTATTTT. Amino acids: CASGLAAGTDTQYF.